A selection of T cell receptor beta chains follows, all from one sample in a study of regulatory T cells in long-lasting Graves disease. TCRdb used MiXCR to reprocess the multiplex PCR reads, holding one entry per CDR3 protein. In the table there are more than 400,000 distinct CDR3 sequences, about 15% of which are singletons. These data are also associated with another study on T cells in Graves' hyperthyroidism and ophthalmopathy.

The source material was peripheral blood mononuclear cells (PBMCs), sampled at new diagnosis, from a patient treated with antithyroid drugs. The receptors derive from a woman between 25 and 40 years old with Graves disease. The CDR3 runs from the conserved cysteine through the conserved F or W. The D gene is left open where the match is weak. The size field is filled for only some rows; it gives once, few, many or a size class.

TRBV28	NA	TRBJ1-5	NA	CAGSSEAVSNQPQHF	TGTGCCGGCAGCTCCGAGGCAGTCAGCAATCAGCCCCAGCATTTT
TRBV9	NA	TRBJ1-1	many	CASSVVDHDTEAFF	TGTGCCAGCAGCGTAGTGGACCACGACACTGAAGCTTTCTTT
TRBV5-4	TRBD1	TRBJ2-3	once	CASSFGAPRQGANTDTQYF	TGTGCCAGCAGCTTTGGGGCCCCCAGACAGGGGGCAAACACAGATACGCAGTATTTT
TRBV6-1	NA	TRBJ2-1	many	CASSHLRFSYNEQFF	TGTGCCAGCAGCCACTTGCGCTTCTCCTACAATGAGCAGTTCTTC
TRBV2	NA	TRBJ2-5	many	CAGGGQMLVGETQYF	TGTGCCGGGGGGGGACAAATGTTGGTAGGAGAGACCCAGTACTTC
TRBV13	TRBD2	TRBJ2-1	many	CASSPGLAGRNEQFF	TGTGCCAGCAGCCCTGGACTAGCGGGAAGAAATGAGCAGTTCTTC
TRBV20-1	TRBD1	TRBJ2-3	NA	CSADRGGADTQYF	TGCAGTGCTGACAGGGGTGGGGCAGATACGCAGTATTTT
TRBV6-1	NA	TRBJ1-1	many	CASSLGPLMNTEAFF	TGTGCCAGCAGTCTTGGACCCCTCATGAACACTGAAGCTTTCTTT
TRBV28	TRBD2	TRBJ2-1	many	CASSETSGRVAEQFF	TGTGCCAGCAGCGAAACTAGCGGGAGGGTAGCGGAGCAGTTCTTC
TRBV20-1	TRBD2	TRBJ2-7	NA	CSARTSGNRVYEQYF	TGCAGTGCTAGGACTAGCGGGAATCGTGTCTACGAGCAGTACTTC
TRBV19	TRBD2	TRBJ2-5	NA	CASSITGGSQETQYF	TGTGCCAGTAGTATAACAGGCGGGAGCCAAGAGACCCAGTACTTC
TRBV4-1	NA	TRBJ1-2	NA	CASSQGSGRARLGYTF	TGCGCCAGCAGCCAAGGATCGGGTAGGGCTCGGCTTGGCTACACCTTC
TRBV12-3/TRBV12-4	NA	TRBJ2-1	NA	CASSFLTGTESYNEQFF	TGTGCCAGCAGTTTTTTGACCGGGACCGAGTCCTACAATGAGCAGTTCTTC
TRBV6-5	TRBD2	TRBJ2-7	NA	CASSYSTGRAGYEQYF	TGTGCCAGCAGTTACTCGACGGGCCGAGCGGGGTACGAGCAGTACTTC
TRBV6-1	NA	TRBJ1-6	NA	CASRRGAYNSPLHF	TGTGCCAGCAGGAGGGGAGCCTATAATTCACCCCTCCACTTT
TRBV20-1	TRBD1	TRBJ2-5	many	CSAKGQNTLQETQYF	TGCAGTGCTAAGGGACAGAATACCCTCCAAGAGACCCAGTACTTC
TRBV15	TRBD2	TRBJ2-1	NA	CATSRDFGSGRYNEQFF	TGTGCCACCAGCAGAGATTTTGGTAGCGGGAGGTACAATGAGCAGTTCTTC
TRBV11-2	NA	TRBJ2-7	few	CASSLGGYGSYEQYF	TGTGCCAGCAGCTTGGGCGGGTACGGATCCTACGAGCAGTACTTC
TRBV30	TRBD2	TRBJ2-1	many	CAWSVGLAGVNEQFF	TGTGCCTGGAGTGTAGGTCTAGCGGGAGTAAATGAGCAGTTCTTC
TRBV20-1	TRBD2	TRBJ2-1	many	CSARETSGINEQFF	TGCAGTGCTAGAGAAACTAGCGGGATCAATGAGCAGTTCTTC